These 15 T cell receptor beta chains came from one sample sequenced in a study of cytomegalovirus exposure and HLA in healthy donors. Use of 60 Vbeta and 13 Jbeta primers characterized the PCR. Sequencing used immunoSEQ multiplex PCR; TCRdb keeps in-frame clones, though not all of them. Among nearly 110,000 clones listed, roughly 75% were seen once. Sequences were obtained from PBMCs. The receptor set was obtained from a man aged 35 to 55 in good health and CMV-seronegative.

The chain carries TRBV18 and TRBJ2-5, with a weak D call TRBD2 (5 bases). This CDR3 is 15 amino acids long. Trimming removed 3 bases from V and 4 bases from J, with 15 bases in between. Per germline, CDR1 KGHSH and CDR2 LQKENI. CDR3 nucleotides: TGTGCCAGCTCACCCCTTATGGACTCCCGAGAGACCCAGTACTTC. Translation: CASSPLMDSRETQYF.

The chain combines TRBV19 with TRBJ2-3; TRBD1 matches at 9 bases. CDR3 size: 16 residues. The V segment lost 6 bases and the J segment 0 bases; nucleotides outside the gene matches: 7. The germline V gene has CDR1 LNHDA and CDR2 SQIVND (reference sequence). The chain's CDR3 is CASSPRDRVSTDTQYF. The CDR3 DNA reads TGTGCCAGTAGCCCCCGGGACAGGGTAAGCACAGATACGCAGTATTTT.

This rearrangement joins TRBV2 to TRBJ1-2; tentatively, D is TRBD1 (5 bases). Trimming pared 6 bases from V and 4 bases from J, leaving 15 bases between. Germline V CDR1 and CDR2: SNHLY, FYNNEI. The CDR3 sequence is 14 residues long. The CDR3 loop reads CASRPVGPSYGYTF. The CDR3 region has the DNA TGTGCCAGCAGGCCCGTGGGGCCAAGCTATGGCTACACCTTC.

The genes are TRBV20-1 and TRBJ1-2; D is possibly TRBD1 (5 bases). The CDR3 is 11 residues long. The germline V gene encodes CDR1 DFQATT and CDR2 SNEGSKA (reference sequence). Trimming stripped 1 base from V and 6 bases from J, with 6 bases between. The CDR3 nucleotides are TGCAGTGCTAGAGCAGGGAATGGCTACACCTTC. This encodes CSARAGNGYTF.

This rearrangement joins TRBV7-9 to TRBJ1-6; the D gene is possibly TRBD1 (6 bases). The CDR3 totals 16 residues. V lost 2 bases to trimming and J lost 4 bases, with 12 bases between them. CDR1 is SEHNR and CDR2 is FQNEAQ in the germline V gene (reference sequence). CDR3 DNA sequence: TGTGCCAGCAGCTTAACTCCCAGGGGATATAATTCACCCCTCCACTTT. Encoded protein: CASSLTPRGYNSPLHF.

The chain is built from TRBV5-1 and TRBJ2-3; tentative D call: TRBD1 (5 bases). The V end was cut by 4 bases, the J end by 3 bases, with 21 bases between. CDR1 is SGHRS, CDR2 YFSETQ, per germline. The CDR3 is 17 residues long. The CDR3 DNA sequence: TGCGCCAGCAGCCCCCAGACAGACCTCTTGTCAACAGATACGCAGTATTTT. This codes for CASSPQTDLLSTDTQYF.

V gene TRBV7-8 combines with J gene TRBJ2-7, with 8 positions matching TRBD1. Germline values: CDR1 SGHVS, CDR2 FQNEAQ. The CDR3 sequence is 15 residues long. V lost 0 bases and J lost 1; bases outside the gene matches: 2. DNA of the CDR3: TGTGCCAGCAGCTTAGCGGGGGACAGGTCCTACGAGCAGTACTTC. Encoded protein: CASSLAGDRSYEQYF.

The chain joins TRBV27 to TRBJ2-1; the D gene is possibly TRBD2 (7 bases). CDR1 is MNHEY and CDR2 is SMNVEV in the germline V gene (reference sequence). This CDR3 region has 17 residues. The ends were cut back, 5 bases at V and 5 bases at J, with 22 bases in the middle. Here the CDR3 DNA reads TGTGCCAGCAGTCAATATACCCACTTGCGGGGGCACAATGAGCAGTTCTTC. This translates into CASSQYTHLRGHNEQFF.

The chain employs TRBV7-2 and TRBJ1-5, with D possibly being TRBD1 (5 bases). Germline V CDR1 and CDR2: SGHTA, FQGNSA. V lost 1 base, J lost 1 base, and 11 bases lay in between. The CDR3 contains 16 residues. The CDR3 coding sequence is TGTGCCAGCAGCTTAGTCGGGGGATCGAGCAATCAGCCCCAGCATTTT. This codes for CASSLVGGSSNQPQHF.

The chain employs TRBV10-2 and TRBJ2-7; 9 nucleotides match TRBD1. Germline lookup yields CDR1 WSHSY and CDR2 SAAADI. The CDR3 covers 15 residues. The V segment lost 6 bases and the J segment 0 bases; nucleotides outside the gene matches: 6. In DNA, the CDR3 is TGCGCCAGCAGGGCAGGGGACAGGGTCTCCTACGAGCAGTACTTC. It is translated as CASRAGDRVSYEQYF.

This clone has a single count. The chain employs TRBV11-3 and TRBJ2-1; D gene uncertain. From germline, CDR1 is SGHNT and CDR2 YENEEA. This CDR3 spans 15 amino acids. V was pared by 2 bases and J by 9 bases, with 17 bases between. The CDR3 DNA sequence: TGTGCCAGCAGCTTAACCTCTGGGCTCTTCGGTGAGCAGTTCTTC. Protein: CASSLTSGLFGEQFF.

This clone was observed a few times. V gene TRBV5-1 combines with J gene TRBJ2-5, with TRBD2 matching 8 bases. V trimming: 4 bases; J trimming: 1 base; junction bases outside the gene matches: 6. Germline CDR1 SGHRS, CDR2 YFSETQ. The CDR3 totals 15 residues. Here the CDR3 reads CASSLLAGPQETQYF. CDR3 nucleotide sequence: TGCGCCAGCAGCCTATTAGCGGGGCCCCAAGAGACCCAGTACTTC.

The rearrangement links TRBV7-9 to TRBJ1-4; 7 bases match TRBD1. With V trimmed by 5 bases and J by 4 bases, 4 bases remained unmatched. CDR1 and CDR2 (germline): SEHNR, FQNEAQ (reference sequence). CDR3 length: 14 residues. The CDR3 here is CASSKGQSNEKLFF. In DNA form, the CDR3 reads TGTGCCAGCAGCAAGGGACAGAGTAATGAAAAACTGTTTTTT.

This clone was observed a handful of times. The gene calls are TRBV7-2 and TRBJ1-2; TRBD1 agrees at 9 bases. This CDR3 has 18 amino acids. Germline CDR1 reads SGHTA; CDR2 reads FQGNSA. Unmatched junction bases numbered 13, after V lost 1 base and J lost 4 bases. The CDR3 here is CASSLVGTGGFGGYGYTF. The DNA of the CDR3 is TGTGCCAGCAGCTTAGTCGGTACAGGGGGCTTCGGGGGCTATGGCTACACCTTC.

The chain is built from TRBV5-4 and TRBJ2-7, with 7 bases fitting TRBD1. This CDR3 region has 14 residues. Germline V gene data show CDR1 as SGHNT and CDR2 as YYREEE (reference sequence). Trimming removed 4 bases from V and 4 bases from J; junction bases left unmatched: 8. CDR3 in amino acids: CASSPGTAPYEQYF. The CDR3 coding sequence is TGTGCCAGCAGCCCCGGGACAGCCCCTTACGAGCAGTACTTC.